A single sample gave rise to the 21 T cell receptor beta chains below, sequenced in a study of T cell responses to AZD1222 COVID-19 vaccine. The repertoire was sequenced with immunoSEQ multiplex PCR; TCRdb's copy has only in-frame clones and lacks some. The sample includes 150,000 to 200,000 clones, 85% to 95% of them seen just once. The material was peripheral blood, obtained on day 0 of AZD1222 vaccination. The receptors shown here come from an adult in good health.

The chain joins TRBV7-2 to TRBJ2-7, with 12 bases matching TRBD1. Germline CDR1 and CDR2: SGHTA and FQGNSA. The junction had 5 bases not matched to a gene; V was cut back by 7 bases and J by 4 bases. The CDR3 length is 14 residues. CDR3 in DNA: TGTGCCAGCACCGGGACAGGGGGCTCTTACGAGCAGTACTTC. The encoded protein is CASTGTGGSYEQYF. Filled out from reference TRBV7-2 and TRBJ2-7, the complete variable domain reads GAGVSQSPSNKVTEKGKDVELRCDPISGHTALYWYRQSLGQGLEFLIYFQGNSAPDKSGLPSDRFSAERTGGSVSTLTIQRTQQEDSAVYLCASTGTGGSYEQYFGPGTRLTVT.

The rearrangement uses TRBV28 and TRBJ2-7, with 9 positions matching TRBD2. CDR3 size: 15 residues. The ends lost 5 bases at V and 0 bases at J; junction bases unmatched: 5. Per the germline V gene, CDR1 is MDHEN and CDR2 is SYDVKM. For the CDR3, the DNA is TGTGCCAGCAGTCCTAGCGGGATCTCCTCCTACGAGCAGTACTTC. Translation gives CASSPSGISSYEQYF.

The gene calls are TRBV7-9 and TRBJ1-2; a weak D match, TRBD1 (6 bases). The length of the CDR3 is 16 residues. Looked up from germline, CDR1 is SEHNR and CDR2 is FQNEAQ (reference sequence). V was shortened by 4 bases and J by 6 bases, with 21 bases between the two germline ends. The CDR3 is CASSYHLGGAVDGYTF. CDR3 nucleotide sequence: TGTGCCAGCAGCTACCACCTAGGGGGGGCGGTGGATGGCTACACCTTC.

A few counts support this clone. The V gene is TRBV5-6, the J gene TRBJ1-5; 8 bases map to TRBD1. CDR1 is SGHDT and CDR2 is YYEEEE in the germline V gene. V lost 0 bases, J lost 4 bases, and 12 bases stayed unmatched. The length of the CDR3 is 18 residues. The CDR3 protein is CASSLAQDRDPGNQPQHF. The CDR3 bases are TGTGCCAGCAGCTTGGCGCAGGACAGGGATCCGGGAAATCAGCCCCAGCATTTT.

V is TRBV7-9 and J is TRBJ2-1, with TRBD2 identical over 9 bases. The CDR3 runs to 15 residues. Germline values: CDR1 SEHNR, CDR2 FQNEAQ (reference sequence). V dropped 5 bases and J dropped 1; count of bases not matched to a gene: 3. In DNA form, the CDR3 reads TGTGCCAGCAGCCCCAGCGGGGGGTCCTACAATGAGCAGTTCTTC. Its protein product is CASSPSGGSYNEQFF.

V gene TRBV10-3 combines with J gene TRBJ2-6; TRBD1 aligns across 12 bases. Losses at the gene ends were 7 bases for V and 4 bases for J; bases not matched to a gene: 5. The CDR3 loop spans 16 amino acids. CDR1 ENHRY and CDR2 SYGVKD come from the germline V gene. CDR3 nucleotides: TGTGCCATCACCGGGACAGGGGGCGCCGGGGCCAACGTCCTGACTTTC. Amino acid sequence: CAITGTGGAGANVLTF.

Concerning this clone itself: One end of the junction is discordant with germline, which a read error may explain. The gene calls are TRBV27 and TRBJ2-7, with 7 bases matching TRBD1. This CDR3 spans 13 amino acids. Germline V gene sequence: CDR1 MNHEY, CDR2 SMNVEV (reference sequence). The CDR3 DNA sequence: TGTGCCAGCAGTTCGCGCCCCTCCGGGACAGCTAAGTGG. Translating gives CASSSRPSGTAKW.

The chain has TRBV6-6 and TRBJ1-5; 7 positions match TRBD1. J lost 7 bases, V lost 7 bases, and 7 bases had no gene match. The CDR3 length is 13 residues. In germline, CDR1 is MNHNY, CDR2 SVGAGI (reference sequence). DNA of the CDR3: TGTGCCAGCACGAACAGGGGAATGCAGCCCCAGCATTTT. Protein product: CASTNRGMQPQHF.

The gene calls are TRBV5-6 and TRBJ1-5; D remains unclear. This CDR3 contains 17 residues. Trimming left V 1 base short and J 0 bases short, with 14 bases between. Germline-derived CDR1 and CDR2 are SGHDT and YYEEEE. The CDR3 loop reads CASSLSLGGYSNQPQHF. The CDR3 coding sequence is TGTGCCAGCAGCTTGTCTTTGGGCGGGTATAGCAATCAGCCCCAGCATTTT.

The chain links TRBV28 to TRBJ2-2; no firm D call. The CDR3 runs 14 residues. Germline lookup yields CDR1 MDHEN and CDR2 SYDVKM. V shed 6 bases and J shed 2 bases, with 10 bases lying between them. The CDR3 DNA reads TGTGCCAGCAGGGGCCATTCAAACACCGGGGAGCTGTTTTTT. Its translation: CASRGHSNTGELFF.

The rearrangement uses TRBV19 and TRBJ1-1; maybe TRBD1 (6 bases). From germline, CDR1 is LNHDA and CDR2 SQIVND (reference sequence). Trimming removed 5 bases from V and 5 bases from J, with 15 bases in between. The CDR3 runs to 14 residues. CDR3: CASSPQGGGTEAFF. The CDR3 region has the DNA TGTGCCAGTAGTCCCCAGGGAGGGGGGACTGAAGCTTTCTTT.

This clone was seen just once. This chain links TRBV7-9 with TRBJ1-2; a possible D gene is TRBD1 (5 bases). CDR1 SEHNR and CDR2 FQNEAQ come from the germline V gene (reference sequence). V lost 2 bases and J lost 8, with 15 bases in between. This CDR3 is built from 14 residues. The CDR3 region is CASSLMGMGEGYTF. Written as DNA, the CDR3 is TGTGCCAGCAGCTTAATGGGTATGGGGGAAGGCTACACCTTC.

V usage is TRBV11-2 and J usage is TRBJ1-1; 7 bases are shared with TRBD1. The germline gives CDR1 SGHAT, CDR2 FQNNGV. The J segment lost 4 bases and the V segment lost 1 base, leaving 6 bases of the junction unmatched. The CDR3 consists of 15 residues. CDR3 nucleotides: TGTGCCAGCAGCTTAGTGGGGGCAGGGGGCACTGAAGCTTTCTTT. Protein sequence: CASSLVGAGGTEAFF. Complete variable domain (other parts from reference TRBV11-2 and TRBJ1-1): EAGVAQSPRYKIIEKRQSVAFWCNPISGHATLYWYQQILGQGPKLLIQFQNNGVVDDSQLPKDRFSAERLKGVDSTLKIQPAKLEDSAVYLCASSLVGAGGTEAFFGQGTRLTVV.

This chain connects TRBV7-2 to TRBJ1-6; no definite D call. This CDR3 contains 12 residues. In germline, CDR1 is SGHTA, CDR2 FQGNSA. Trimming took 4 bases from V and 8 from J, leaving 6 bases between them. In DNA, the CDR3 is TGTGCCAGCAGCTCGCCCTATTCACCCCTCCACTTT. Its translation: CASSSPYSPLHF.

The chain joins TRBV3-1 (or the pseudogene TRBV3-2) to TRBJ1-1; D is possibly TRBD1 (5 bases). The CDR3 sequence is 16 residues long. CDR1 and CDR2 (germline): LGHDT, YNNKEL (reference sequence). V shed 0 bases and J shed 4 bases, with 15 bases lying between them. The CDR3 DNA follows: TGTGCCAGCAGCCAAGATGGGTCCGGGCAGGGCACTGAAGCTTTCTTT. Protein product: CASSQDGSGQGTEAFF.

The chain carries TRBV7-9 and TRBJ2-7, with 7 bases that match TRBD2. Germline V gene data show CDR1 as SEHNR and CDR2 as FQNEAQ (reference sequence). CDR3 length: 15 amino acids. The ends lost 1 base at V and 1 base at J; junction bases unmatched: 4. The CDR3 nucleotides read TGTGCCAGCAGCTTAGTGACGGGGGGATCCTACGAGCAGTACTTC. Amino acids: CASSLVTGGSYEQYF.

CDR3: CSASRGVGLNEKLFF. The CDR3 bases are TGCAGTGCTAGTAGGGGGGTCGGGTTAAATGAAAAACTGTTTTTT. V usage is TRBV20-1 and J usage is TRBJ1-4, with D maybe TRBD1 (6 bases). Trimming cost V 3 bases and J 5 bases, with 16 bases left between them. The CDR3 sequence is 15 residues long. The germline CDR1 and CDR2 sequences are DFQATT and SNEGSKA (reference sequence).

The gene calls are TRBV5-5 and TRBJ1-5; D is ambiguous. The CDR3 contains 14 residues. V was trimmed by 4 bases and J by 11 bases, leaving 19 bases between them. The germline V gene encodes CDR1 SGHKS and CDR2 YYEKEE (reference sequence). The CDR3 reads CASSRAPAGSAQHF. In nucleotides, the CDR3 is TGTGCCAGCAGCCGGGCCCCCGCCGGATCGGCCCAGCATTTT.

The chain joins TRBV3-1 (or the pseudogene TRBV3-2) to TRBJ1-2; 7 bases are a match to TRBD1. V lost 5 bases to trimming and J lost 3 bases; unmatched junction nucleotides: 3. The germline V gene encodes CDR1 LGHDT and CDR2 YNNKEL (reference sequence). This CDR3 has 13 residues. CDR3 nucleotides: TGTGCCAGCAGCTCGACAGGGTACTATGGCTACACCTTC. It encodes CASSSTGYYGYTF.

The V gene is TRBV7-6, the J gene TRBJ1-1; D uncertain. The germline V gene encodes CDR1 SGHVS and CDR2 FNYEAQ. Deletions cut 1 base from V and 1 base from J, with 10 bases between. The CDR3 consists of 15 residues. The CDR3 reads CASSLGSRGNTEAFF. For the CDR3, the DNA is TGTGCCAGCAGCTTAGGTAGTCGGGGGAACACTGAAGCTTTCTTT.

J is TRBJ2-7 and V is TRBV6-5; D perhaps matches TRBD1 (5 bases). CDR3 length: 12 residues. The germline gives CDR1 MNHEY, CDR2 SVGAGI. V was shortened by 6 bases and J by 4 bases, with 10 bases between the two germline ends. The CDR3 DNA is TGTGCCAGCAGCCTGGGGCTGTACGAGCAGTACTTC. Its translation: CASSLGLYEQYF.